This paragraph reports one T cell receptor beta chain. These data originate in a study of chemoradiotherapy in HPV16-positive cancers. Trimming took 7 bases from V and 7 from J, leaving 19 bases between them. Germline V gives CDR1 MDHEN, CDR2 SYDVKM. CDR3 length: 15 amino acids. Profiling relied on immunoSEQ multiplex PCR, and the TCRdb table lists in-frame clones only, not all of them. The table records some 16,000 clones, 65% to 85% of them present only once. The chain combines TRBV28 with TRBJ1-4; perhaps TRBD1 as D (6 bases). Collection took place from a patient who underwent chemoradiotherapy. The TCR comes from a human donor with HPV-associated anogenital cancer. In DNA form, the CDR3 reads TGTGCCAGCACAGATGGGGGCAGTGTAGGTGAAAAACTGTTTTTT. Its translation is CASTDGGSVGEKLFF.